Listed below are T cell receptor beta chains from one sample, sequenced in a study of PD-L1 blockade in urothelial cancer. Profiling relied on immunoSEQ multiplex PCR, and the TCRdb table lists in-frame clones only, not all of them. In the table there are 50,000 or so clones, 75% to 90% of which are singletons. The sequenced sample was PBMCs, obtained around atezolizumab (anti-PD-L1) treatment. These receptors originate from a man in his sixties with urothelial cancer. Both conserved end residues are part of each CDR3. The D gene is left open where the match is weak. Clone size, where shown, is once, few, many, or a class for clones that have expanded.

TRBD1 TRBJ2-7 - TRBV5-6 TGTGCCAGCACAACCTTAGGACAGGCGTACTACGAGCAGTACTTC CASTTLGQAYYEQYF
- TRBJ2-7 - TRBV11-2 TGTGCCAGCAGCTCCGTATTTTACGAGCAGTACTTC CASSSVFYEQYF
- TRBJ1-1 - TRBV5-4 TGTGCCAGCACCTCACAGGGATCTGTGGACACTGAAGCTTTCTTT CASTSQGSVDTEAFF
- TRBJ1-5 - TRBV15 TGTGCCACCAGCAGAGATCTAGGCAATCAGCCCCAGCATTTT CATSRDLGNQPQHF
- TRBJ2-7 - TRBV15 TGTGCCACCAGCAGCCTACCCGGGAACATCGTTTTGAACGAGCAGTACTTC CATSSLPGNIVLNEQYF
- TRBJ1-5 few TRBV15 TGTGCCACCAGCAACTCAGGTGGGGGGAATCAGCCCCAGCATTTT CATSNSGGGNQPQHF
- TRBJ2-3 once TRBV12-2 TGTGCAAGTCGCCCCACCCACAGAGTGAGCACAGATACGCAGTATTTT CASRPTHRVSTDTQYF
- TRBJ1-2 - TRBV18 TGTGCCAGCTCATTACCCCTTGCGGGTGGCTACACCTTC CASSLPLAGGYTF
TRBD2 TRBJ2-1 - TRBV13 TGTGCCAGCAGTATTCCCCGCGCTTACATCGGGGGGGACAATGAGCAGTTCTTC CASSIPRAYIGGDNEQFF
- TRBJ1-1 - TRBV5-1 TGCGCCAGCAGCTTGCAGGGTGAAGCTTTCTTT CASSLQGEAFF
TRBD1 TRBJ1-5 - TRBV10-2 TGCGCCAGCAGTTACGGGACAGGGAACAATCAGCCCCAGCATTTT CASSYGTGNNQPQHF
- TRBJ2-3 - TRBV30 TGTGCCTGGAGTGTCTCCACAGATACGCAGTATTTT CAWSVSTDTQYF
- TRBJ1-1 - TRBV5-4 TGTGCCAGCAGCCCTGGGGGGGGCGGTACGGTGAACACTGAAGCTTTCTTT CASSPGGGGTVNTEAFF
- TRBJ2-7 - TRBV30 TGTGCCTGGAGTGTAAGAAGCCTAGGCTTTTCGCTACAGTACTTC CAWSVRSLGFSLQYF
TRBD1 TRBJ1-4 - TRBV5-4 TGTGCCAGCAGCTTGGGACAGGGAGTTAATGAAAAACTGTTTTTT CASSLGQGVNEKLFF
- TRBJ1-1 few TRBV7-9 TGTGCCAGCAGGTATCAGGGGAACACTGAAGCTTTCTTT CASRYQGNTEAFF
- TRBJ1-1 - TRBV29-1 TGCAGCGGCAAGGGACTTTTGAACACTGAAGCTTTCTTT CSGKGLLNTEAFF
- TRBJ2-2 - TRBV4-2 TGTGCCAGCAGCCAGCTAGGGGTCGGGGAGCTGTTTTTT CASSQLGVGELFF
- TRBJ1-1 - TRBV5-6 TGTGCCAGCAGCCGGAACACTGAAGCTTTCTTT CASSRNTEAFF
- TRBJ2-2 - TRBV19 TGTGCCAGTAGTATACTTCTGAACACCGGGGAGCTGTTTTTT CASSILLNTGELFF
- TRBJ1-4 - TRBV29-1 TGCAGCGCAAAGACAGGAGGAATTGCAACTAATGAAAAACTGTTTTTT CSAKTGGIATNEKLFF
- TRBJ2-7 - TRBV5-1 TGCGCCAGCAGCTTGGATTCGCCAGGTATCAACGAGCAGTACTTC CASSLDSPGINEQYF
- TRBJ1-4 - TRBV19 TGTGCCAGTATAGGCAGGGTACAAGGGGAACTGTTTTTT CASIGRVQGELFF
- TRBJ2-6 - TRBV9 TGTGCCAGCAGCGTAGTGGCCGGGGCCAACGTCCTGACTTTC CASSVVAGANVLTF
- TRBJ1-1 few TRBV7-8 TGTGCCAGCAGCTCAGGGGCGGGGAACACTGAAGCTTTCTTT CASSSGAGNTEAFF
- TRBJ2-5 - TRBV19 TGTGCCAGTAGTCCGGGGTGGGAGACCCAGTACTTC CASSPGWETQYF
- TRBJ2-5 - TRBV7-3 TGTGCCAGCAGCTTAGGGGGTGGGGACACGGAGACCCAGTACTTC CASSLGGGDTETQYF
- TRBJ2-3 - TRBV5-1 TGCGCCAGCAGCTTGTCAGGACTACATAGCACAGATACGCAGTATTTT CASSLSGLHSTDTQYF
TRBD2 TRBJ2-3 - TRBV4-1 TGCGCCAGCAGCCAAGAATGGGGGGGAATCGTCACAGATACGCAGTATTTT CASSQEWGGIVTDTQYF
TRBD1 TRBJ1-3 - TRBV11-2 TGTGCCAGCAGCTCAAAGATGGGACAGATCTCTGGAAACACCATATATTTT CASSSKMGQISGNTIYF
- TRBJ2-3 - TRBV4-1 TGCGCCAGCAGCCAAGGTGCGGTCTATTTCACAGATACGCAGTATTTT CASSQGAVYFTDTQYF